Below are 8 T cell receptor beta chains sequenced from a single sample in a study of neoadjuvant anti-PD-1 for oral cavity cancer (dated by TCRdb to about 2021). The receptor library was made with the immunoSEQ multiplex PCR assay. Imported from immuneACCESS, the table was reduced by TCRdb to in-frame sequences with V and J called. These copies leave out some clones; in studies compared against another copy, an unresolved V gene accounts for under half, and the cause of the remainder is not known. The sample data list 15,000 to 20,000 clones, and less than 75% of these were observed just once. Approximately 2.5% of the sample lies in the top ten. This sample's time point label indicates: before neoadjuvant nivolumab. The specimen comprised PBMCs, sampled before nivolumab (anti-PD-1) treatment. The source is a person between 40 and 85 years old with oral cavity squamous cell carcinoma.

This chain uses TRBV2 with TRBJ2-1; D unclear. The germline V and J ends were trimmed by 6 bases and 5 bases, with 8 bases remaining between them. Looked up from germline, CDR1 is SNHLY and CDR2 is FYNNEI. The length of the CDR3 is 12 residues. The CDR3 nucleotides read TGTGCCAGCAGGGATGATAACAATGAGCAGTTCTTC. Protein product: CASRDDNNEQFF.

In nucleotides, the CDR3 is TGTGCCAGCACGGGACGGGGGAGGAACTATGGCTACACCTTC. This sequence encodes CASTGRGRNYGYTF. The V gene is TRBV9, the J gene TRBJ1-2, with D possibly matching TRBD1 (5 bases). Trimming cost V 6 bases and J 2 bases, with 14 bases left between them. CDR3 length: 14 residues. CDR1 is SGDLS and CDR2 is YYNGEE in the germline V gene.

This clone was seen a handful of times. The chain recombines TRBV5-1 with TRBJ1-2, with a tentative D call TRBD1 (5 bases). The CDR3 contains 16 residues. Germline CDR1 and CDR2: SGHRS and YFSETQ. Trimming took 4 bases from V and 0 from J, leaving 16 bases between them. The chain's CDR3 is CASSPVGRVPNYGYTF. In nucleotides, the CDR3 is TGCGCCAGCAGCCCCGTGGGACGGGTGCCTAACTATGGCTACACCTTC. Drawing the rest from reference TRBV5-1 and TRBJ1-2, the complete variable domain is KAGVTQTPRYLIKTRGQQVTLSCSPISGHRSVSWYQQTPGQGLQFLFEYFSETQRNKGNFPGRFSGRQFSNSRSEMNVSTLELGDSALYLCASSPVGRVPNYGYTFGSGTRLTVV.

This clone appeared a few times. This chain connects TRBV19 to TRBJ2-7, with D perhaps matching TRBD2 (5 bases). The CDR3 runs 13 residues. Germline CDR1 LNHDA, CDR2 SQIVND (reference sequence). V was trimmed by 3 bases and J by 2 bases, leaving 8 bases between them. In DNA form, the CDR3 reads TGTGCCAGTAGTATTAGCGAGACCTACGAGCAGTACTTC. Its protein product is CASSISETYEQYF.

The CDR3 region is CASSPGQQATNEKLFF. CDR3 nucleotides: TGTGCCAGCAGCCCTGGACAGCAAGCAACTAATGAAAAACTGTTTTTT. The chain links TRBV7-9 to TRBJ1-4; a weak D match, TRBD1 (6 bases). The CDR3 spans 16 residues. Germline values: CDR1 SEHNR, CDR2 FQNEAQ (reference sequence). V lost 5 bases, J lost 0 bases, and 13 bases lay in between.

This chain uses TRBV28 with TRBJ2-7; TRBD1 aligns across 7 bases. The trim removed 6 bases at V and 2 bases at J, leaving 10 bases unmatched. Germline lookup yields CDR1 MDHEN and CDR2 SYDVKM. CDR3 length equals 15 residues. The CDR3 reads CASSPRQGGTYEQYF. The CDR3 DNA reads TGTGCCAGCAGCCCGAGACAGGGTGGGACCTACGAGCAGTACTTC. The variable domain in full, completed from reference TRBV28 and TRBJ2-7, reads DVKVTQSSRYLVKRTGEKVFLECVQDMDHENMFWYRQDPGLGLRLIYFSYDVKMKEKGDIPEGYSVSREKKERFSLILESASTNQTSMYLCASSPRQGGTYEQYFGPGTRLTVT.

CDR3 residues: CASSLGTHTDTQYF. The CDR3 DNA is TGTGCCAGCAGCCTCGGGACCCACACAGATACGCAGTATTTT. The chain links TRBV5-6 to TRBJ2-3; D possibly matches TRBD1 or TRBD2 (5 bases each). Germline lookup yields CDR1 SGHDT and CDR2 YYEEEE. CDR3 length equals 14 residues. V lost 4 bases, J lost 2 bases, and 11 bases lay in between.

As regards this clone: Compared with germline, one end of the junction differs, possibly owing to a read error. The V gene is TRBV7-7, the J gene TRBJ2-5; TRBD2 agrees at 7 bases. In germline, CDR1 is SSHAT, CDR2 FNYEAQ (reference sequence). CDR3 length: 16 amino acids. CDR3 coding DNA: TGTGCTAGCAGCTTAGGCGTCGGGGGGATCCAAGAGACCCAGTACTTC. Translation: CASSLGVGGIQETQYF.